Given below is one TCR beta chain in context. The data are from a study of blood T cell repertoires in COVID-19. The wider study: The samples span acute and convalescent COVID-19 from the United States, Italy and Spain. In each case, the material was cDNA or gDNA derived from T cells, B-cell-depleted T cells, or PBMCs.

Trimming removed 4 bases from V and 6 bases from J, with 13 bases in between. This CDR3 spans 13 amino acids. Germline V gene sequence: CDR1 LNHDA, CDR2 SQIVND (reference sequence). As handled by the study authors: Reference gene primer amplification gave nucleated cell count estimates. Assay used: immunoSEQ multiplex PCR; TCRdb lists only in-frame clones, some missing. The DNA gave D and trimming, while V, J and clone size come from that table. The sample has tens of thousands of clones; 80% are singletons. The sample consisted of peripheral blood. This clonotype originated in a man aged 60 to 69 with acute or convalescent COVID-19. V is TRBV19 and J is TRBJ2-7, with D tentatively TRBD2 (5 bases). CDR3 loop: CASSTTDGGEQYF. CDR3 nucleotides: TGTGCCAGTAGTACCACGGACGGAGGCGAGCAGTACTTC.